The 11 T cell receptor beta chains listed next were all sequenced from one sample in a study of blood T cell repertoires in COVID-19. Clones were read by immunoSEQ multiplex PCR, and TCRdb kept only the in-frame ones, dropping some. The table includes about 350,000 clones, more than 75% detected once. The sample comprised peripheral blood. The receptors originated from a woman between 45 and 65 years old with COVID-19, enrolled during active disease.

The chain couples TRBV18 to TRBJ1-1; possible D gene TRBD1, 6 bases. This CDR3 has 15 residues. V was trimmed by 0 bases and J by 5 bases, leaving 13 bases between them. Germline loops: CDR1 KGHSH, CDR2 LQKENI. CDR3 region: CASSPPTGPGTEAFF. The CDR3 bases are TGTGCCAGCTCACCACCCACAGGGCCCGGGACTGAAGCTTTCTTT.

In its sample, this clone was seen once. The chain carries TRBV6-6 and TRBJ1-2; TRBD1 matches 7 bases. Unmatched junction bases numbered 4, after V lost 2 bases and J lost 4 bases. The CDR3 consists of 14 residues. From germline, CDR1 is MNHNY and CDR2 SVGAGI (reference sequence). The CDR3 nucleotides are TGTGCCAGCAGTTACGAGGGGACAGCCTATGGCTACACCTTC. Its protein product is CASSYEGTAYGYTF.

V is TRBV5-1 and J is TRBJ2-5; TRBD2 matches 10 bases. Per the germline V gene, CDR1 is SGHRS and CDR2 is YFSETQ. The CDR3 length is 17 residues. V was pared by 3 bases and J by 2 bases, with 10 bases of the junction left unmatched. The chain's CDR3 is CASSWRTSGAEQETQYF. The CDR3 coding sequence is TGCGCCAGCAGCTGGAGGACTAGCGGAGCAGAACAAGAGACCCAGTACTTC.

The genes are TRBV15 and TRBJ2-7; 9 bases are a match to TRBD1. This CDR3 is 17 amino acids long. V was pared by 1 base and J by 3 bases, with 10 bases of the junction left unmatched. Per germline, CDR1 LNHNV and CDR2 YYDKDF (reference sequence). The CDR3 protein is CATSRGIQGASLYEQYF. The CDR3 region has the DNA TGTGCCACCAGCAGAGGAATACAGGGGGCGTCCCTCTACGAGCAGTACTTC.

CDR3 sequence reads: CASSLSTGWGNEKLFF. CDR3 nucleotides: TGTGCCAGCAGCTTGTCGACAGGATGGGGAAATGAAAAACTGTTTTTT. The chain uses TRBV5-5 and TRBJ1-4; possibly TRBD1 for D (6 bases). Germline V gives CDR1 SGHKS, CDR2 YYEKEE (reference sequence). The CDR3 loop spans 16 amino acids. The V end lost 1 base, the J end lost 5 bases, and 15 bases lay between the germline ends.

The J gene is TRBJ2-2, the V gene TRBV24-1, with D possibly being TRBD1 (6 bases). There are 14 residues in the CDR3. Trimming removed 6 bases from V and 2 bases from J, with 9 bases in between. Germline V lookup: CDR1 KGHDR, CDR2 SFDVKD. CDR3 sequence: CATSFGGNTGELFF. DNA for the CDR3: TGTGCCACCAGTTTTGGGGGCAACACCGGGGAGCTGTTTTTT.

This chain uses TRBV27 with TRBJ1-2; 9 nucleotides align to TRBD1. This CDR3 spans 13 amino acids. Germline V gene data show CDR1 as MNHEY and CDR2 as SMNVEV (reference sequence). Losses at the gene ends were 6 bases for V and 3 bases for J; bases not matched to a gene: 2. The CDR3 DNA is TGTGCCAGCAGCACAGGGGGCGACTATGGCTACACCTTC. Protein sequence: CASSTGGDYGYTF.

The chain employs TRBV5-1 and TRBJ1-1; no firm D call. The CDR3 is 13 residues long. Germline CDR1 reads SGHRS; CDR2 reads YFSETQ. Trimming took off 0 bases at V and 1 base at J, with 4 bases between the two ends. The DNA for the CDR3 is TGCGCCAGCAGCTTGGACTGGAACACTGAAGCTTTCTTT. It translates to CASSLDWNTEAFF.

J is TRBJ1-2 and V is TRBV2; 8 bases are shared with TRBD1. V lost 11 bases and J lost 4; bases outside the gene matches: 9. The CDR3 length is 13 residues. Per the germline V gene, CDR1 is SNHLY and CDR2 is FYNNEI. The CDR3: CAGTRQGTYGYTF. DNA of the CDR3: TGTGCCGGAACTCGACAGGGGACCTATGGCTACACCTTC.

The chain carries TRBV15 and TRBJ2-7; 9 bases are shared with TRBD1. CDR1 is LNHNV, CDR2 YYDKDF, per germline (reference sequence). J was trimmed by 2 bases and V by 3 bases; bases with no gene match: 5. The CDR3 extends over 15 amino acids. The CDR3 bases are TGTGCCACCAGCAGGACCAGACAGGGGGCCTACGAGCAGTACTTC. Its translation is CATSRTRQGAYEQYF.

CDR3 loop: CASSQGQSFRTDTQYF. CDR3 bases: TGTGCCAGCAGCCAAGGTCAAAGCTTTCGGACAGATACGCAGTATTTT. This chain joins TRBV3-1 (or the pseudogene TRBV3-2) and TRBJ2-3; D gene uncertain. The CDR3 runs to 16 residues. Germline CDR1 reads LGHDT; CDR2 reads YNNKEL (reference sequence). Trimming pared 1 base from V and 3 bases from J, leaving 14 bases between.